This TCR beta chain was captured in a study of somatic mutations in cytotoxic T cells in rheumatoid arthritis. Overall study context: No treatment had yet been given when patient blood (around 27 ml EDTA) was drawn, right after diagnosis.

The repertoire was sequenced with immunoSEQ multiplex PCR; TCRdb's copy has only in-frame clones and lacks some. The sample holds about 14,000 clones; 60% to 80% are singletons and the top ten take around a sixth. The junction had 8 bases not matched to a gene; V was cut back by 5 bases and J by 8 bases. Germline values: CDR1 LNHNV, CDR2 YYDKDF (reference sequence). The CDR3 consists of 15 residues. The V and J genes are TRBV15 and TRBJ2-6, with 8 bases identical to TRBD1. This sequence was found in an adult with rheumatoid arthritis. Sequencing was performed on CD8+ T cells sorted from blood. CDR3 residues: CATSPRQGPPNVLTF. In nucleotides, the CDR3 is TGTGCCACCAGCCCAAGACAGGGGCCGCCCAACGTCCTGACTTTC.